The rows below give T cell receptor beta chains drawn from one sample of a study of T-cell memory formation after mild COVID-19. TCRdb reprocessed the 5' RACE reads with MiXCR, giving one entry per CDR3 protein. The data hold 180,000 or so distinct CDR3 sequences, with 16% observed a single time. Sequencing was performed on PBMCs or a T cell subset sorted from them (not recorded which). The receptor set was obtained from an adult woman who had mild COVID-19 (a few samples of this study predate the infection). Cell type and time point are not known. Both conserved end residues are part of each CDR3.

j_gene | v_gene | CDR3aa
TRBJ2-6 | TRBV7-9 | CASSLEVKLSGANVLTF
TRBJ2-2 | TRBV12-3/TRBV12-4 | CASSPSLGERTSGELFF
TRBJ2-7 | TRBV20-1 | CSARTSGELYEQYF
TRBJ2-7 | TRBV14 | CASSQGDGPYEQYF
TRBJ2-5 | TRBV30 | CAWSVGTPREETQYF
TRBJ2-2 | TRBV24-1 | CATSEAYSTGTNTGELFF
TRBJ1-2 | TRBV29-1 | CSVEGYGYTF
TRBJ2-5 | TRBV24-1 | CATSDLGETQYF
TRBJ2-3 | TRBV6-2/TRBV6-3 | CASSRWTEDTQYF
TRBJ1-2 | TRBV5-1 | CASSFNGPNYGYTF
TRBJ2-7 | TRBV7-9 | CARSSASGSYEQYF
TRBJ2-6 | TRBV5-1 | CASSLDRRDSGANVLTF
TRBJ2-3 | TRBV5-5 | CASSPGTGSRTDTQYF
TRBJ2-7 | TRBV24-1 | CATSDSATGGFYEQYF
TRBJ2-1 | TRBV29-1 | CSVDGTSGGYGGYNEQFF
TRBJ2-2 | TRBV24-1 | CATSLFTTGELFF
TRBJ2-3 | TRBV12-3/TRBV12-4 | CASSLAGTGSGTQYF
TRBJ1-5 | TRBV24-1 | CATSGGQGYQPQHF
TRBJ2-2 | TRBV12-3/TRBV12-4 | CASTPTQGQGGTGELFF
TRBJ1-5 | TRBV3-1 | CASGQVGNQPQHF
TRBJ2-2 | TRBV6-2/TRBV6-3 | CASSYHLANTGELFF
TRBJ2-7 | TRBV18 | CASSPTALRTYEQYF
TRBJ2-1 | TRBV12-3/TRBV12-4 | CASTSRDSNEQFF
TRBJ2-3 | TRBV6-5 | CASSVSGGFTQGTQYF
TRBJ2-1 | TRBV11-2 | CASSIDTSSYNEQFF
TRBJ2-1 | TRBV4-2 | CASSPSQKPGRGHNEQFF
TRBJ2-7 | TRBV5-4 | CASSLFQRRDEQYF
TRBJ2-1 | TRBV7-2 | CASSLGRFGGRGNEQFF
TRBJ2-3 | TRBV4-2 | CASSHTTDTQYF
TRBJ2-1 | TRBV12-5 | CASGFGTIGDNEQFF
TRBJ2-7 | TRBV5-1 | CASTSGVRTYEQYF
TRBJ2-3 | TRBV30 | CAWSLGGPPDTQYF
TRBJ2-1 | TRBV5-1 | CASSPQTSGTEQFF
TRBJ2-7 | TRBV25-1 | CASSGAGTGVYEQYF
TRBJ2-7 | TRBV12-3/TRBV12-4 | CASSLASQGHSEQYF
TRBJ1-1 | TRBV12-3/TRBV12-4 | CASSLTGGYQGVSFF
TRBJ2-7 | TRBV12-3/TRBV12-4 | CASSPGGGRLGEQYF
TRBJ1-2 | TRBV20-1 | CSARGTGNVLAYGYTF
TRBJ2-7 | TRBV5-1 | CASSLSSSGQRSSYEQYF
TRBJ1-4 | TRBV25-1 | CASSDPGQGREKLFF
TRBJ2-2 | TRBV10-3 | CAIRKDTGELFF
TRBJ2-7 | TRBV12-3/TRBV12-4 | CASTMGGGNYEQYF
TRBJ2-6 | TRBV12-3/TRBV12-4 | CASSERTGGANVLTF
TRBJ1-6 | TRBV18 | CASSPSSGYSPLHF
TRBJ1-1 | TRBV5-1 | CASSPYSTGNTEAFF
TRBJ2-5 | TRBV7-8 | CASSLGTSGREETQYF
TRBJ2-7 | TRBV7-3 | CASSPDRVSAEQYF
TRBJ2-3 | TRBV6-2/TRBV6-3 | CASRGLAGPTDTQYF
TRBJ1-1 | TRBV7-6 | CASSLATGTVNTEAFF
TRBJ2-3 | TRBV4-1 | CASTQTSGGAQDTQYF
TRBJ2-2 | TRBV29-1 | CSVAVYGAGELFF
TRBJ2-5 | TRBV11-3 | CASSSIAGDGETQYF
TRBJ2-2 | TRBV5-1 | CASSLGGSYTGELFF